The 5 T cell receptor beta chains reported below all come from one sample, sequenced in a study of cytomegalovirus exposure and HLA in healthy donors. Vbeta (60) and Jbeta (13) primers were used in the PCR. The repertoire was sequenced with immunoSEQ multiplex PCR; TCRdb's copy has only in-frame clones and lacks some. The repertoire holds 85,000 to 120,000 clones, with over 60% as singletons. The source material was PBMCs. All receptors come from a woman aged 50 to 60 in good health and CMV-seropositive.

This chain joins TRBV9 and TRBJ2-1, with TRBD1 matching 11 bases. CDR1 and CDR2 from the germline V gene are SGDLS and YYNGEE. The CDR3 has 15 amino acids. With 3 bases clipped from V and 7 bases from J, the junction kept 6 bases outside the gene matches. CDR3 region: CASSALGQGANEQFF. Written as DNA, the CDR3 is TGTGCCAGCAGCGCCCTCGGACAGGGGGCGAATGAGCAGTTCTTC.

The CDR3 protein is CASSRTGTNYGYTF. CDR3 nucleotide sequence: TGTGCCAGCAGTCGGACCGGGACAAACTATGGCTACACCTTC. This sequence joins TRBV6-5 and TRBJ1-2; maybe TRBD1 (6 bases). V was clipped by 5 bases and J by 2 bases, with 12 bases between them. Per the germline V gene, CDR1 is MNHEY and CDR2 is SVGAGI. The CDR3 sequence is 14 residues long.

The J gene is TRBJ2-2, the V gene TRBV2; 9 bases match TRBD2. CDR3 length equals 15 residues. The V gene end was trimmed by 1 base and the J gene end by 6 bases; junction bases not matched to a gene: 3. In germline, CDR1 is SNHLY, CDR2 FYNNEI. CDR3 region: CASSEGGLAPGELFF. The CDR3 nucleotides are TGTGCCAGCAGTGAAGGGGGACTAGCCCCCGGGGAGCTGTTTTTT.

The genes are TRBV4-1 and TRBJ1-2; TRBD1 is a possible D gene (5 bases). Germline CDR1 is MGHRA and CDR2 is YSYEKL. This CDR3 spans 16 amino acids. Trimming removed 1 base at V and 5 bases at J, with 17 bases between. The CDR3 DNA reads TGCGCCAGCAGCCAAGTCCCGGGGCCCGGAGGGTATGGCTACACCTTC. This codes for CASSQVPGPGGYGYTF.

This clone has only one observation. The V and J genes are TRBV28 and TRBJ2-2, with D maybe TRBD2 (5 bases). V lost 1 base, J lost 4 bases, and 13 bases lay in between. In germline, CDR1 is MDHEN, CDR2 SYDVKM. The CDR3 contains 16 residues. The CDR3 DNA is TGTGCCAGCAGTTTATTAATAGGTGGGAGCACCGGGGAGCTGTTTTTT. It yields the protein CASSLLIGGSTGELFF.